Listed here are 25 T cell receptor beta chains from one sample, sequenced in a study of T-cell reconstitution after alpha-beta-depleted transplantation in children. The authors prepared the TCRbeta library with unique molecular identifiers. From the PCR reads, TCRdb called clonotypes with MiXCR, one entry per CDR3 protein. The repertoire holds hundreds of thousands of distinct CDR3 sequences, with 16% as singletons. Sequencing was performed on PBMCs from the stem cell graft donor, taken from the stem cell graft. Source of these receptors: a human donor who donated a stem cell graft to a child with acute myeloid leukemia.

This clonotype has at least ten counts. The chain links TRBV7-2 to TRBJ1-1; 9 bases map to TRBD1. V was clipped by 5 bases and J by 5 bases; unmatched bases: 6. Germline V CDR1 and CDR2: SGHTA, FQGNSA. The CDR3 loop spans 14 amino acids. The DNA for the CDR3 is TGTGCCAGCAGCAGCCGGGACAGGGCGACTGAAGCTTTCTTT. Its protein is CASSSRDRATEAFF.

This clonotype has only one observation. The V call is TRBV29-1, the J call TRBJ2-6; D gene unclear. Germline loops: CDR1 SQVTM, CDR2 ANQGSEA. The CDR3 consists of 14 residues. V shed 5 bases and J shed 6 bases, with 14 bases lying between them. The CDR3 coding sequence is TGCAGCGTTTCTTCGGGCGGCCCGGCCAACGTCCTGACTTTC. As protein: CSVSSGGPANVLTF.

The rearrangement uses TRBV5-5 and TRBJ2-7, with D maybe TRBD2 (6 bases). The CDR3 has 15 amino acids. The germline gives CDR1 SGHKS, CDR2 YYEKEE (reference sequence). Trimming shortened V by 4 bases and J by 5 bases, and 19 bases separated the two germline ends. CDR3 bases: TGTGCCAGCAGCCCCGCGGGACTGGGTAGGAACGAGCAGTACTTC. Its translation is CASSPAGLGRNEQYF.

Many counts were recorded for this clonotype. A junction boundary mismatches the germline segment, possibly from a read error. The chain links TRBV5-1 to TRBJ2-5; D possibly corresponds to TRBD2 (6 bases). The CDR3 is made up of 14 amino acids. Looked up from germline, CDR1 is SGHRS and CDR2 is YFSETQ. The CDR3 DNA follows: TGTGCCAGCAGCTTTACCGGGGGACAAGAGACCCAGTACTTC. It encodes CASSFTGGQETQYF.

This clonotype was seen ten or more times. The chain recombines TRBV20-1 with TRBJ2-2; either TRBD1 or TRBD2 may supply D (5 bases each). The CDR3 runs 13 residues. CDR1 is DFQATT and CDR2 is SNEGSKA in the germline V gene (reference sequence). The CDR3 region is CGAWGMLTGELFF. The CDR3 nucleotides read TGCGGGGCTTGGGGGATGCTCACCGGGGAGCTGTTTTTT.

The J gene is TRBJ2-5, the V gene TRBV7-8; the D gene is possibly TRBD2 (5 bases). The CDR3 is made up of 13 amino acids. CDR1 SGHVS and CDR2 FQNEAQ come from the germline V gene. V gave up 3 bases and J gave up 5 bases, with 10 bases separating them. CDR3 region: CASSFGKAETQYF. The CDR3 DNA follows: TGTGCCAGCAGCTTCGGGAAGGCTGAGACCCAGTACTTC.

This clonotype was found many times. The rearrangement joins TRBV20-1 to TRBJ1-5, with a weak D call TRBD1 (5 bases). This CDR3 region has 13 residues. V was clipped by 5 bases and J by 5 bases, with 13 bases between them. Germline CDR1 DFQATT, CDR2 SNEGSKA (reference sequence). This chain's CDR3 is CSAVSQGDQPQHF. CDR3 in DNA: TGCAGTGCTGTGTCGCAGGGAGATCAGCCCCAGCATTTT.

This clonotype has a single count. A much larger clone lies a single base off, so this may be a read error. The V and J genes are TRBV20-1 and TRBJ1-1; 7 bases fit TRBD1. Trimming took 5 bases from V and 12 from J; bases not matched to a gene: 9. The CDR3 is made up of 11 amino acids. Germline CDR1 and CDR2: DFQATT and SNEGSKA (reference sequence). CDR3 in amino acids: CSARGGYQSFF. For the CDR3, the DNA is TGCAGTGCTCGAGGGGGCTATCAATCTTTCTTT.

This clonotype appeared many times. CDR3 residues: CASSGGAPDNYGYTF. The CDR3 DNA reads TGTGCCAGCAGCGGTGGCGCGCCTGATAACTATGGCTACACCTTC. The chain uses TRBV5-6 and TRBJ1-2; D uncertain. This CDR3 is 15 amino acids long. The germline gives CDR1 SGHDT, CDR2 YYEEEE. Trimming took 4 bases from V and 1 from J, leaving 14 bases between them.

This clonotype was observed a few times. The V call is TRBV18, the J call TRBJ1-4, with TRBD1 matching over 8 bases. V gave up 3 bases and J gave up 7 bases; unmatched junction bases: 7. The length of the CDR3 is 15 residues. Germline CDR1 is KGHSH and CDR2 is LQKENI. The chain's CDR3 is CASSPSQGAVEKLFF. The CDR3 DNA sequence: TGTGCCAGCTCACCGAGCCAGGGGGCGGTTGAAAAACTGTTTTTT.

This chain connects TRBV9 to TRBJ2-3, with a possible D match to TRBD1 (5 bases). Germline-derived CDR1 and CDR2 are SGDLS and YYNGEE. The V and J ends lost 2 bases and 6 bases respectively, with 10 bases between them. This CDR3 has 13 amino acids. The CDR3 region is CASSVQGSDTQYF. CDR3 coding DNA: TGTGCCAGCAGCGTCCAGGGATCCGATACGCAGTATTTT.

This clonotype was counted many times. The rearrangement joins TRBV20-1 to TRBJ2-7; 8 bases fit TRBD2. V lost 3 bases and J lost 3; bases outside the gene matches: 7. This CDR3 region has 14 residues. Looked up from germline, CDR1 is DFQATT and CDR2 is SNEGSKA (reference sequence). The DNA for the CDR3 is TGCAGTGCTAGCGGGGGGGCCGATTACTACGAGCAGTACTTC. Encoded protein: CSASGGADYYEQYF.

This clonotype showed up many times. V and J are TRBV20-1 and TRBJ1-6; D possibly corresponds to TRBD1 (6 bases). CDR3 length: 15 residues. In germline, CDR1 is DFQATT, CDR2 SNEGSKA (reference sequence). Between the trimmed V and J ends, which lost 0 bases and 8 bases, there was a span of 14 bases. CDR3 region: CSAREGAEVYSPLHF. DNA for the CDR3: TGCAGTGCTAGAGAGGGGGCAGAAGTATATTCACCCCTCCACTTT.

This clonotype was picked up many times. The chain couples TRBV20-1 to TRBJ2-3; D is undetermined. V was cut by 6 bases and J by 5 bases, with 12 bases left in between. CDR3 size: 12 residues. Germline CDR1 is DFQATT and CDR2 is SNEGSKA (reference sequence). The chain's CDR3 is CSADLDLDTQYF. The CDR3 bases are TGCAGTGCCGACCTGGACCTAGATACGCAGTATTTT.

Many counts were recorded for this clonotype. V is TRBV24-1 and J is TRBJ2-1; 8 bases are a match to TRBD1. V trimming: 3 bases; J trimming: 4 bases; junction bases outside the gene matches: 7. Germline V gene data show CDR1 as KGHDR and CDR2 as SFDVKD. The CDR3 runs 16 residues. This chain's CDR3 is CATSDQGARTYNEQFF. The CDR3 DNA follows: TGTGCCACCAGTGATCAGGGGGCCCGGACTTACAATGAGCAGTTCTTC.

This clonotype was detected only a few times. V and J are TRBV2 and TRBJ2-7; D is possibly TRBD1 (6 bases). The germline V and J ends were trimmed by 7 bases and 1 base, with 20 bases remaining between them. This CDR3 is 16 amino acids long. CDR1 is SNHLY, CDR2 FYNNEI, per germline. The CDR3 DNA reads TGTGCCAGCATACCGTATAGGTCAGGGGTATCCTACGAGCAGTACTTC. As protein: CASIPYRSGVSYEQYF.

The genes are TRBV7-3 and TRBJ2-7; 8 positions match TRBD1. Germline CDR1 and CDR2: SGHTA and FQGTGA. The CDR3 consists of 12 residues. V lost 6 bases to trimming and J lost 5 bases; unmatched junction nucleotides: 3. The CDR3 DNA sequence: TGTGCCAGCAGGTTGACAGGGGACGAGCAGTACGTC. Protein product: CASRLTGDEQYV.

This clonotype was seen a handful of times. The rearrangement uses TRBV7-9 and TRBJ2-1, with D possibly matching TRBD1 (5 bases). The CDR3 loop spans 16 amino acids. The V gene's germline CDR1 is SEHNR and CDR2 FQNEAQ (reference sequence). Trimming took off 2 bases at V and 3 bases at J, with 14 bases between the two ends. For the CDR3, the DNA is TGTGCCAGCAGCTTATCGACAGTTGGGGTCTACAATGAGCAGTTCTTC. Translating gives CASSLSTVGVYNEQFF.

This CDR3 is CASGVGANTGELFF. CDR3 DNA sequence: TGTGCCAGCGGCGTGGGAGCCAACACCGGGGAGCTGTTTTTT. The J gene is TRBJ2-2, the V gene TRBV27; possibly TRBD2 for D (5 bases). Germline V gives CDR1 MNHEY, CDR2 SMNVEV (reference sequence). The CDR3 is 14 residues long. V lost 8 bases, J lost 2 bases, and 12 bases lay in between.

V and J are TRBV7-2 and TRBJ2-7, with 7 bases matching TRBD1. Trimming cost V 1 base and J 3 bases; bases outside gene matches: 12. Germline V gene data show CDR1 as SGHTA and CDR2 as FQGNSA. The length of the CDR3 is 17 residues. The CDR3 here is CASSLGGPGQIVYEQYF. For the CDR3, the DNA is TGTGCCAGCAGCTTAGGGGGCCCGGGACAGATAGTCTACGAGCAGTACTTC.

The chain carries TRBV20-1 and TRBJ2-5; D unresolved. V gave up 3 bases and J gave up 5 bases, with 10 bases separating them. The CDR3 extends over 12 amino acids. Germline CDR1 DFQATT, CDR2 SNEGSKA (reference sequence). CDR3: CSASTSPETQYF. The CDR3 DNA reads as TGCAGTGCTAGTACCAGCCCGGAGACCCAGTACTTC.

Many counts were recorded for this clonotype. The chain combines TRBV5-5 with TRBJ2-2; D not resolved. Germline V gene data show CDR1 as SGHKS and CDR2 as YYEKEE (reference sequence). The CDR3 extends over 12 amino acids. V shed 2 bases and J shed 8 bases, with 7 bases lying between them. This CDR3 is CASSFVPGELFF. Written as DNA, the CDR3 is TGTGCCAGCAGCTTCGTCCCTGGGGAGCTGTTTTTT.

The J gene is TRBJ2-1, the V gene TRBV12-3 or TRBV12-4; no reliable D call. Trimming pared 6 bases from V and 6 bases from J, leaving 15 bases between. This CDR3 has 14 residues. CDR3 sequence: CASSSPQLSNEQFF. DNA of the CDR3: TGTGCCAGCAGCTCACCGCAACTCTCCAATGAGCAGTTCTTC.

The V call is TRBV6-4, the J call TRBJ1-1, with 8 nucleotides matching TRBD1. CDR3 length: 15 residues. The trim removed 8 bases at V and 3 bases at J, leaving 11 bases unmatched. Germline V gene data show CDR1 as MRHNA and CDR2 as SNTAGT. CDR3 sequence: CASRVRQGRYTEAFF. For the CDR3, the DNA is TGTGCCAGCCGAGTCCGACAGGGGAGGTACACTGAAGCTTTCTTT.

This clonotype occurred many times. The CDR3 is CSAVWAGSHNSPLHF. DNA for the CDR3: TGCAGTGCTGTCTGGGCCGGTTCCCATAATTCACCCCTCCACTTT. The chain has TRBV20-1 and TRBJ1-6; D gene uncertain. The CDR3 has 15 amino acids. V was cut by 5 bases and J by 5 bases, with 16 bases left in between. Germline V lookup: CDR1 DFQATT, CDR2 SNEGSKA (reference sequence).